This T cell receptor beta chain was sequenced during a study of T cell responses to AZD1222 COVID-19 vaccine. At the level of the study: Pooled together were second doses at about 4 or about 12 weeks. Study-level points and caveats: Donors, mostly white British, included more females; clonal diversity was possibly underestimated. The number of AZD1222 recipients seropositive at baseline was only 6 or 7. Spike-wide coverage was observed for vaccine-associated CD4 TCRs, with dominant responses at 160-218 and 743-854.

Note on this clone: The antigen is not known.

The CDR3 runs to 14 residues. Germline CDR1 and CDR2: KGHSH and LQKENI. Unmatched junction bases numbered 1, after V lost 3 bases and J lost 0 bases. TCRdb's table, derived via immunoSEQ multiplex PCR, lists solely in-frame clones and lacks some. The sample contains about 87,000 clones, 90% of which appear only once. Sequencing used peripheral blood, obtained on day 0 of AZD1222 vaccination. The chain employs TRBV18 and TRBJ1-2, with TRBD1 identical over 7 bases. The receptor's source is an adult in good health. This CDR3 is CASSPGTANYGYTF. The CDR3 nucleotides read TGTGCCAGCTCACCCGGGACAGCTAACTATGGCTACACCTTC. Combining the CDR3 with reference TRBV18 and TRBJ1-2 gives the whole variable domain NAGVMQNPRHLVRRRGQEARLRCSPMKGHSHVYWYRQLPEEGLKFMVYLQKENIIDESGMPKERFSAEFPKEGPSILRIQQVVRGDSAAYFCASSPGTANYGYTFGSGTRLTVV.